This section outlines one T cell receptor beta chain sequence together with its context. The sample comes from a study of blood T cell repertoires in COVID-19. The CDR3 extends over 13 amino acids. Looked up from germline, CDR1 is LNHDA and CDR2 is SQIVND (reference sequence). V shed 7 bases and J shed 8 bases, with 17 bases lying between them. Assay used: immunoSEQ multiplex PCR; TCRdb lists only in-frame clones, some missing. The sample contains about 83,000 clones, 90% of which appear only once. Sequenced sample: peripheral blood. The V call is TRBV19, the J call TRBJ1-1, with D possibly matching TRBD1 (5 bases). The sequence was collected from a woman at least 80 years old with active or convalescent COVID-19. In DNA form, the CDR3 reads TGTGCCAGTATCGGCAAGGGGCATTCGGAAGCTTTCTTT. Translated, it gives CASIGKGHSEAFF.